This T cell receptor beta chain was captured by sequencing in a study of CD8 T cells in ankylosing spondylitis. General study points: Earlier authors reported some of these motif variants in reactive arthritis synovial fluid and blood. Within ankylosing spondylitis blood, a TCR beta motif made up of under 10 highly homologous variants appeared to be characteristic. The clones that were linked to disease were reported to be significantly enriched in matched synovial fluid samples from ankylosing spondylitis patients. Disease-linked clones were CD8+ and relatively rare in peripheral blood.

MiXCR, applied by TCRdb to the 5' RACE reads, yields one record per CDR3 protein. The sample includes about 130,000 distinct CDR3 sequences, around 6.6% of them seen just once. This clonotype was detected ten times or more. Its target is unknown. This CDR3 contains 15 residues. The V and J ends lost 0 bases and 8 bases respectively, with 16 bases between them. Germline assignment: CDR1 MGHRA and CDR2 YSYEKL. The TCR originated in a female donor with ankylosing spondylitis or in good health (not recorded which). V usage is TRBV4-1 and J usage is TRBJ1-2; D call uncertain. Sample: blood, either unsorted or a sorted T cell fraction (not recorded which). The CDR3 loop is CASSQDRPIFGGYTF. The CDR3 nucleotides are TGCGCCAGCAGCCAAGACAGGCCGATATTTGGGGGCTACACCTTC.